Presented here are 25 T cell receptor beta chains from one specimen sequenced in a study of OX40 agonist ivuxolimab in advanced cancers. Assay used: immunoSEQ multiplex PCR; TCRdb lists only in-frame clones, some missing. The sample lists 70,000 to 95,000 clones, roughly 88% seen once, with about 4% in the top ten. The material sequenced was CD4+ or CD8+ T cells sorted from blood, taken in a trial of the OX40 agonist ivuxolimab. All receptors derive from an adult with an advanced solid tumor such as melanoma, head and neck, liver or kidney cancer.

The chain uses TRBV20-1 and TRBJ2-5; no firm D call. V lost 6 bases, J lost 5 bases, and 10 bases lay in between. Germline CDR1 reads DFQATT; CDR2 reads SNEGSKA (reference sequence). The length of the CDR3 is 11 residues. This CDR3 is CSAHRSETQYF. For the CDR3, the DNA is TGCAGTGCCCATCGGTCGGAGACCCAGTACTTC.

This CDR3 reads CSVLGQSTDTQYF. The CDR3 nucleotides read TGCAGCGTTCTTGGACAGAGCACAGATACGCAGTATTTT. This chain uses TRBV29-1 with TRBJ2-3; possible D gene TRBD1, 6 bases. The CDR3 is 13 residues long. V lost 5 bases, J lost 0 bases, and 9 bases lay in between. Germline V gene data show CDR1 as SQVTM and CDR2 as ANQGSEA.

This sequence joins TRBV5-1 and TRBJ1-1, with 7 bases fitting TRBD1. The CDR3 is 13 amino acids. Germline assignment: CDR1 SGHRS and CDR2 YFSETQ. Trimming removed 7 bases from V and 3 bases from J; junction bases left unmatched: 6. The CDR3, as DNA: TGCGCCAGCCATCAAGACAGGGACACTGAAGCTTTCTTT. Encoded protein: CASHQDRDTEAFF.

DNA for the CDR3: TGCGCCAGCAGCTTTCAAGCAGGGGGCCTATACAATGAGCAGTTCTTC. It yields the protein CASSFQAGGLYNEQFF. The chain carries TRBV5-1 and TRBJ2-1, with TRBD1 matching 8 bases. The CDR3 runs to 16 residues. CDR1 SGHRS and CDR2 YFSETQ come from the germline V gene. V shed 2 bases and J 4 bases; nucleotides not matched to a gene: 8. Drawing the rest from reference TRBV5-1 and TRBJ2-1, the complete variable domain is KAGVTQTPRYLIKTRGQQVTLSCSPISGHRSVSWYQQTPGQGLQFLFEYFSETQRNKGNFPGRFSGRQFSNSRSEMNVSTLELGDSALYLCASSFQAGGLYNEQFFGPGTRLTVL.

CDR3 sequence (DNA): TGCGCCAGCAGTGAGTCGCCGACTCGCAATGAGCAGTTCTTC. Translating gives CASSESPTRNEQFF. The chain uses TRBV10-1 and TRBJ2-1; no definite D call. Germline V gene data show CDR1 as WNHNN and CDR2 as SYGVQD (reference sequence). V was trimmed by 0 bases and J by 6 bases, leaving 9 bases between them. This CDR3 is 14 amino acids long.

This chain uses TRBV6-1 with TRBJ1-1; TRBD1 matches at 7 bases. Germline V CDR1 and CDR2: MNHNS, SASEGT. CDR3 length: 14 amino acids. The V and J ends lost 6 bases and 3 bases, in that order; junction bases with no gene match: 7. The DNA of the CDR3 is TGTGCCAGCAGCAATCAGGGGGTGGACACTGAAGCTTTCTTT. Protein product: CASSNQGVDTEAFF.

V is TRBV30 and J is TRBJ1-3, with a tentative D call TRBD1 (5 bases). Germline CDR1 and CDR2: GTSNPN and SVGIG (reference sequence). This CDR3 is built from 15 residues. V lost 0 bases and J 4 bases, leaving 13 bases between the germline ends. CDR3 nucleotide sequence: TGTGCCTGGAGTGTAAAGGGGCCAACGGGAAACACCATATATTTT. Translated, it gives CAWSVKGPTGNTIYF. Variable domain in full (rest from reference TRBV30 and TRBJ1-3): SQTIHQWPATLVQPVGSPLSLECTVEGTSNPNLYWYRQAAGRGLQLLFYSVGIGQISSEVPQNLSASRPQDRQFILSSKKLLLSDSGFYLCAWSVKGPTGNTIYFGEGSWLTVV.

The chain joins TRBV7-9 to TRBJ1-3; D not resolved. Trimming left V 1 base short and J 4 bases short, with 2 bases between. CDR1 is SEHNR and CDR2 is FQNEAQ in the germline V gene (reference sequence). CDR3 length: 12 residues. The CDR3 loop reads CASSLGGNTIYF. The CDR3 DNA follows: TGTGCCAGCAGCTTAGGCGGAAACACCATATATTTT.

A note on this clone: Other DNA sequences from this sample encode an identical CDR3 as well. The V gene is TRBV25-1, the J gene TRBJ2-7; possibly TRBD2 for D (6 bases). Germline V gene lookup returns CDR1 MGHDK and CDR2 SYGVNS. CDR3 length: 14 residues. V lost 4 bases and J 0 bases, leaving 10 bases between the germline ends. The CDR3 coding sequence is TGTGCCAGCAGTGCCTCCGGGAGCTCCTACGAGCAGTACTTC. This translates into CASSASGSSYEQYF.

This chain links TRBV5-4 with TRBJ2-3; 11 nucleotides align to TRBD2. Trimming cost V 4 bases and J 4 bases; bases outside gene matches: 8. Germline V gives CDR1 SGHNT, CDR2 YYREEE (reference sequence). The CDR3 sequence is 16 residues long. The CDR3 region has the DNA TGTGCCAGCAGCGTCCGACTAGCGGGATCACCAGATACGCAGTATTTT. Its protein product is CASSVRLAGSPDTQYF.

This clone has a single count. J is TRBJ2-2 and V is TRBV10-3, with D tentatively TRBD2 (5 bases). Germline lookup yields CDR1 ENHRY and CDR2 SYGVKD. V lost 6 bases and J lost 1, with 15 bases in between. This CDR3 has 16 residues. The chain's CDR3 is CAIREGRAGNTGELFF. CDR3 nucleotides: TGTGCCATCAGGGAAGGGCGGGCCGGGAACACCGGGGAGCTGTTTTTT.

The DNA for the CDR3 is TGTGCCAGCAGCCAAGGGACAGACTACGAGCAGTACTTC. The encoded protein is CASSQGTDYEQYF. This rearrangement joins TRBV4-2 to TRBJ2-7; the D gene is possibly TRBD1 (6 bases). Trimming pared 1 base from V and 3 bases from J, leaving 7 bases between. The CDR3 runs to 13 residues. CDR1 and CDR2 (germline): LGHNA, YNFKEQ.

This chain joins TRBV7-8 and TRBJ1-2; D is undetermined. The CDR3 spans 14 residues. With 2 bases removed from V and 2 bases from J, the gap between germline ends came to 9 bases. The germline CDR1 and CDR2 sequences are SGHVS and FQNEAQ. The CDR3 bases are TGTGCCAGCAGCTTAATGGCCAGAAACTATGGCTACACCTTC. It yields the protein CASSLMARNYGYTF.

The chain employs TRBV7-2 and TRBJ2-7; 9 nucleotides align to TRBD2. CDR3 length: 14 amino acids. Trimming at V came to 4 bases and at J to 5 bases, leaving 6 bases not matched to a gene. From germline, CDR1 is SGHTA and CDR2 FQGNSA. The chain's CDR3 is CASSSGLAPNEQYF. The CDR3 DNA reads TGTGCCAGCAGCTCGGGACTAGCTCCAAACGAGCAGTACTTC. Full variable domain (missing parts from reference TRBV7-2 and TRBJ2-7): GAGVSQSPSNKVTEKGKDVELRCDPISGHTALYWYRQSLGQGLEFLIYFQGNSAPDKSGLPSDRFSAERTGGSVSTLTIQRTQQEDSAVYLCASSSGLAPNEQYFGPGTRLTVT.

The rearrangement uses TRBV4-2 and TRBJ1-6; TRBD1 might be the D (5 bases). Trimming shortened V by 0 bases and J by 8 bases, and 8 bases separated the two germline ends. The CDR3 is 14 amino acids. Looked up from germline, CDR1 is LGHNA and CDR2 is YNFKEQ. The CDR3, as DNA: TGTGCCAGCAGCCAAGACAGGGCCGATTCACCCCTCCACTTT. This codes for CASSQDRADSPLHF.

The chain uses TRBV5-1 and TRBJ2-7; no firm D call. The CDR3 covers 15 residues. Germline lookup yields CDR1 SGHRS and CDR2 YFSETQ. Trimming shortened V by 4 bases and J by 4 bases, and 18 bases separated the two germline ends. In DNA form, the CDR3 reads TGCGCCAGCAGCCGCGAGAGCCAGAGATTTTACGAGCAGTACTTC. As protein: CASSRESQRFYEQYF.

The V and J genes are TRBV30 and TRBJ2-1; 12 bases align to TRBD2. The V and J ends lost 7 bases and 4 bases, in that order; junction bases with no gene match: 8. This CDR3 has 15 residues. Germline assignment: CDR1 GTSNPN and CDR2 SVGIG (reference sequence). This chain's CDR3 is CASEPLAGGYNEQFF. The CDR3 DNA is TGTGCCTCCGAGCCCCTAGCGGGAGGGTACAATGAGCAGTTCTTC. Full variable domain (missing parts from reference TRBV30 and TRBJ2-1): SQTIHQWPATLVQPVGSPLSLECTVEGTSNPNLYWYRQAAGRGLQLLFYSVGIGQISSEVPQNLSASRPQDRQFILSSKKLLLSDSGFYLCASEPLAGGYNEQFFGPGTRLTVL.

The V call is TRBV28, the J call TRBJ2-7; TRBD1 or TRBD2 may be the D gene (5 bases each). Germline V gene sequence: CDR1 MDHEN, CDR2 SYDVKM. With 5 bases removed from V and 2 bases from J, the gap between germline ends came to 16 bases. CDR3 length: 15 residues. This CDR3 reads CASSTGTERPYEQYF. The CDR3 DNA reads TGTGCCAGCAGTACGGGGACGGAACGTCCCTACGAGCAGTACTTC.

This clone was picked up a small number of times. This CDR3 reads CASSGSHRGGNEKLFF. In nucleotides, the CDR3 is TGTGCCAGCAGCGGAAGTCACAGGGGCGGTAATGAAAAACTGTTTTTT. The chain carries TRBV5-8 and TRBJ1-4; 7 bases line up with TRBD1. Trimming took 4 bases from V and 4 from J; bases not matched to a gene: 10. This CDR3 contains 16 residues. The germline CDR1 and CDR2 sequences are SGHTS and YDEGEE.

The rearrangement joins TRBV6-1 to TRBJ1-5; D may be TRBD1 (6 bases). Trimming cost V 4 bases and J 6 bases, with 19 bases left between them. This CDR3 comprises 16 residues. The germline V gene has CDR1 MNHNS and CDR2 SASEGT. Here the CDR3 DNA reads TGTGCCAGCAGTGCCCCCGGGGGCGGCAACGGTCAGCCCCAGCATTTT. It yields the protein CASSAPGGGNGQPQHF.

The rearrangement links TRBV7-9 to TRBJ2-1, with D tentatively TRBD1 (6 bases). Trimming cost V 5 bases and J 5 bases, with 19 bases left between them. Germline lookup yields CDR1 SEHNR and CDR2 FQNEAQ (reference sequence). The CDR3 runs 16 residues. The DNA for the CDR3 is TGTGCCAGCAGCCCCCCCCCGGGACACGAAGACAATGAGCAGTTCTTC. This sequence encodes CASSPPPGHEDNEQFF.

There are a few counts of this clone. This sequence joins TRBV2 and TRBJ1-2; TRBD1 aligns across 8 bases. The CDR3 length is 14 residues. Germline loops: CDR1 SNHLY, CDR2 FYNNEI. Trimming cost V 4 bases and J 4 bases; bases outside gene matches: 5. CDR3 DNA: TGTGCCAGCAGTGCCCAGGGGGCTACCTATGGCTACACCTTC. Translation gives CASSAQGATYGYTF.

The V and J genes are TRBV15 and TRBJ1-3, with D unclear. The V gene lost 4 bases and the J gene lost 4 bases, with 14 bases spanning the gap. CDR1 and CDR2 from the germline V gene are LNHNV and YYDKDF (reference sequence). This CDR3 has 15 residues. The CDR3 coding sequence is TGTGCCACCAGCACATCCGTGCGGGTCGGAAACACCATATATTTT. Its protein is CATSTSVRVGNTIYF.

Written as DNA, the CDR3 is TGTGCCAGCAGCTCCCGGGGAGCTAGCGGGAGGGCATGGGATACGCAGTATTTT. Translating gives CASSSRGASGRAWDTQYF. The rearrangement joins TRBV5-4 to TRBJ2-3; 12 nucleotides match TRBD2. Looked up from germline, CDR1 is SGHNT and CDR2 is YYREEE (reference sequence). With V trimmed by 3 bases and J by 6 bases, 14 bases remained unmatched. The CDR3 contains 18 residues.

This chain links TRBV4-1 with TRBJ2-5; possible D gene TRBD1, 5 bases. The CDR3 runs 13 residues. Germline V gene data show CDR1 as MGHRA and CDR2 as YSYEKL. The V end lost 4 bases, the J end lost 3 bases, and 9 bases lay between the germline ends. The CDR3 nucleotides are TGCGCCAGCAGCCTCCAGGGAAAAGAGACCCAGTACTTC. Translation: CASSLQGKETQYF.